This T cell receptor beta chain was identified in a study of graft-versus-host responses after intestinal transplantation. Assay used: immunoSEQ multiplex PCR; TCRdb lists only in-frame clones, some missing. The sample includes about 88,000 clones, 94% of them seen just once. V was clipped by 5 bases and J by 1 base, with 7 bases between them. The CDR3 has 12 residues. Germline assignment: CDR1 SQVTM and CDR2 ANQGSEA. As to this clone: The antigen is undetermined.

Sample: unstimulated CD4+ T cells sorted from spleen or lymph node cells, taken before transplant. This sequence originates from a human donor who was the organ donor for an intestinal transplant. The J gene is TRBJ2-3, the V gene TRBV29-1, with no clear D. The CDR3 coding sequence is TGCAGCGTTACGGCGGGCACAGATACGCAGTATTTT. It codes for CSVTAGTDTQYF.